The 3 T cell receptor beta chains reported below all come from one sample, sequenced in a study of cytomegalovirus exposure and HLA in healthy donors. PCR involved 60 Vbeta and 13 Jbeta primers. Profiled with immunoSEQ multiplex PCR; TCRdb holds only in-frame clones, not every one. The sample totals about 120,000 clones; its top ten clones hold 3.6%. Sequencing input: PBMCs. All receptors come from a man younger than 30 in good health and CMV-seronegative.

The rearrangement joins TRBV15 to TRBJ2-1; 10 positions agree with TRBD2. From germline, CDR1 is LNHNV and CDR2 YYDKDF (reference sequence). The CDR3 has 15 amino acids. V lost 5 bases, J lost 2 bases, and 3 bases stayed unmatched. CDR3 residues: CATSRTSGTYNEQFF. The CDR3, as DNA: TGTGCCACCAGCCGGACTAGCGGCACCTACAATGAGCAGTTCTTC. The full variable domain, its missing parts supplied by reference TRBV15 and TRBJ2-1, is DAMVIQNPRYQVTQFGKPVTLSCSQTLNHNVMYWYQQKSSQAPKLLFHYYDKDFNNEADTPDNFQSRRPNTSFCFLDIRSPGLGDTAMYLCATSRTSGTYNEQFFGPGTRLTVL.

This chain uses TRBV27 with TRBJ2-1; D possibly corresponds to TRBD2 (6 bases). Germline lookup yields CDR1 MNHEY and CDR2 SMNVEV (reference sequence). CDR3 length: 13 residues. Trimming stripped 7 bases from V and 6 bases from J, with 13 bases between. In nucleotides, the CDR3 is TGTGCCAGCACGCGGGGACCGGCCAATGAGCAGTTCTTC. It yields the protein CASTRGPANEQFF.

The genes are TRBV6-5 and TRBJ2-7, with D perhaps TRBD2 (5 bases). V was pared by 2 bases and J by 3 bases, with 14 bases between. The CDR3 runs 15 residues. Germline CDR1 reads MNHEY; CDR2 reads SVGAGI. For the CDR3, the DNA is TGTGCCAGCAGTTACATAGACGCGGGCGTCTACGAGCAGTACTTC. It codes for CASSYIDAGVYEQYF.